The 27 T cell receptor beta chains below come from one sample, sequenced in a study of control samples from healthy donors and cancer patients. Measured with immunoSEQ multiplex PCR; TCRdb has only the in-frame clones, and not every one. The sample carries 150,000 or so clones, roughly 93% recorded once. The specimen sequenced was blood. Source of these receptors: a man aged 18 to 30 in good health.

V is TRBV11-2 and J is TRBJ2-3; D is ambiguous. The CDR3 extends over 17 amino acids. Trimming took 0 bases from V and 0 from J, leaving 13 bases between them. From germline, CDR1 is SGHAT and CDR2 FQNNGV. The chain's CDR3 is CASSLDERFTSTDTQYF. The CDR3 DNA reads as TGTGCCAGCAGCTTAGATGAGCGATTTACTAGCACAGATACGCAGTATTTT.

The chain combines TRBV7-2 with TRBJ2-3, with 8 positions matching TRBD2. V gave up 4 bases and J gave up 3 bases; unmatched junction bases: 12. Germline V lookup: CDR1 SGHTA, CDR2 FQGNSA. This CDR3 region has 17 residues. The CDR3 reads CASSSSLSGTITDTQYF. The CDR3 DNA is TGTGCCAGCAGCTCTTCACTTAGCGGGACAATAACAGATACGCAGTATTTT.

The V and J genes are TRBV6-5 and TRBJ1-1; D is uncertain. Germline CDR1 MNHEY, CDR2 SVGAGI. CDR3 length equals 13 residues. Between the trimmed V and J ends, which lost 7 bases and 4 bases, there was a span of 13 bases. CDR3 region: CASILTRGTEAFF. The CDR3 DNA follows: TGTGCCAGCATTCTAACCCGGGGCACTGAAGCTTTCTTT.

V and J are TRBV6-5 and TRBJ2-2; possible D gene TRBD2, 5 bases. CDR1 is MNHEY, CDR2 SVGAGI, per germline. This CDR3 is 12 amino acids long. V lost 2 bases and J lost 7, with 5 bases in between. This chain's CDR3 is CASSYEGGELFF. CDR3 coding DNA: TGTGCCAGCAGTTACGAGGGCGGGGAGCTGTTTTTT.

The CDR3 region has the DNA TGTGCCAGCTCACCAGCATTACAGGGAACCGGGGAGCTGTTTTTT. This encodes CASSPALQGTGELFF. V usage is TRBV18 and J usage is TRBJ2-2, with a tentative D call TRBD1 (6 bases). V was pared by 2 bases and J by 5 bases, with 12 bases between. Germline V gene sequence: CDR1 KGHSH, CDR2 LQKENI. The CDR3 totals 15 residues.

CDR3 in amino acids: CSANPAGNNEQFF. Here the CDR3 DNA reads TGCAGCGCCAATCCCGCGGGGAACAATGAGCAGTTCTTC. The V gene is TRBV29-1, the J gene TRBJ2-1, with D possibly matching TRBD2 (6 bases). Trimming took off 7 bases at V and 5 bases at J, with 15 bases between the two ends. Looked up from germline, CDR1 is SQVTM and CDR2 is ANQGSEA. This CDR3 has 13 amino acids.

This clone was picked up one time. V is TRBV7-3 and J is TRBJ2-3; TRBD2 matches at 9 bases. Trimming took 6 bases from V and 2 from J; bases not matched to a gene: 9. CDR3 length equals 16 residues. Germline V gene lookup returns CDR1 SGHTA and CDR2 FQGTGA. The DNA of the CDR3 is TGTGCCAGCAGTCTAGCGGGACAACTACACACAGATACGCAGTATTTT. Amino acids: CASSLAGQLHTDTQYF.

The chain couples TRBV5-1 to TRBJ2-2; TRBD1 agrees at 10 bases. V lost 3 bases, J lost 6 bases, and 5 bases stayed unmatched. CDR1 SGHRS and CDR2 YFSETQ come from the germline V gene. This CDR3 spans 15 amino acids. CDR3 protein: CASSWPGQGPGELFF. DNA for the CDR3: TGCGCCAGCAGCTGGCCGGGACAGGGGCCCGGGGAGCTGTTTTTT.

This rearrangement joins TRBV23-1 to TRBJ1-2, with unresolved D. TRBV23-1 is an open reading frame whose function is uncertain. V was pared by 6 bases and J by 4 bases, with 15 bases between. The CDR3 covers 14 residues. In nucleotides, the CDR3 is TGCGCCAGCAGATCCGCTTTAGGAGTCTATGGCTACACCTTC. Its protein is CASRSALGVYGYTF.

This clone was detected once. The V call is TRBV28, the J call TRBJ2-7; tentative D call: TRBD1 (6 bases). This CDR3 is 15 amino acids long. V lost 1 base and J lost 3, with 13 bases in between. Germline CDR1 reads MDHEN; CDR2 reads SYDVKM. CDR3 bases: TGTGCCAGCAGTTTATCCCCAGGGGTACTCTACGAGCAGTACTTC. This codes for CASSLSPGVLYEQYF.

This rearrangement joins TRBV7-6 to TRBJ1-1, with D perhaps matching TRBD1 (6 bases). Germline V gives CDR1 SGHVS, CDR2 FNYEAQ. This CDR3 has 17 amino acids. V shed 4 bases and J shed 0 bases, with 18 bases lying between them. CDR3 sequence: CASSSVGAISLNTEAFF. CDR3 bases: TGTGCCAGCAGCTCAGTGGGGGCTATCTCCCTGAACACTGAAGCTTTCTTT.

The chain carries TRBV6-1 and TRBJ2-3, with 7 nucleotides matching TRBD2. Germline V gene lookup returns CDR1 MNHNS and CDR2 SASEGT. The CDR3 extends over 16 amino acids. Unmatched junction bases numbered 5, after V lost 2 bases and J lost 0 bases. The CDR3 sequence is CASSEMSGASTDTQYF. CDR3 bases: TGTGCCAGCAGTGAAATGAGCGGGGCTAGCACAGATACGCAGTATTTT.

V gene TRBV5-1 combines with J gene TRBJ2-1; 8 positions match TRBD2. CDR1 is SGHRS and CDR2 is YFSETQ in the germline V gene. This CDR3 spans 14 amino acids. J was trimmed by 6 bases and V by 5 bases; bases with no gene match: 7. CDR3 sequence reads: CASRFSGTLNEQFF. The CDR3 coding sequence is TGCGCCAGCAGATTTAGCGGGACCCTCAATGAGCAGTTCTTC.

This clone was seen just once. The genes are TRBV9 and TRBJ2-7; D is undetermined. Germline V gene data show CDR1 as SGDLS and CDR2 as YYNGEE. V was shortened by 0 bases and J by 6 bases, with 10 bases between the two germline ends. The CDR3 totals 13 residues. The CDR3 loop is CASSVGPASEQYF. For the CDR3, the DNA is TGTGCCAGCAGCGTAGGCCCCGCATCCGAGCAGTACTTC.

This clone was observed once. The chain has TRBV30 and TRBJ1-3; tentative D call: TRBD1 (5 bases). The CDR3 totals 15 residues. Trimming took 1 base from V and 2 from J, leaving 12 bases between them. Per germline, CDR1 GTSNPN and CDR2 SVGIG (reference sequence). CDR3: CAWSGTSQPGNTIYF. The CDR3 DNA follows: TGTGCCTGGAGTGGGACAAGCCAACCTGGAAACACCATATATTTT.

This chain joins TRBV30 and TRBJ2-7; D perhaps matches TRBD1 (5 bases). Trimming left V 1 base short and J 0 bases short, with 10 bases between. Per the germline V gene, CDR1 is GTSNPN and CDR2 is SVGIG (reference sequence). CDR3 length: 14 residues. DNA for the CDR3: TGTGCCTGGAGTGAGGGGCGCACCTCCTACGAGCAGTACTTC. Residues: CAWSEGRTSYEQYF.

The chain carries TRBV27 and TRBJ2-3; TRBD2 is a possible D gene (6 bases). Trimming shortened V by 3 bases and J by 0 bases, and 13 bases separated the two germline ends. Germline assignment: CDR1 MNHEY and CDR2 SMNVEV (reference sequence). The length of the CDR3 is 16 residues. The CDR3 DNA follows: TGTGCCAGCAGTTTTTCGGGGGACCGAAGCACAGATACGCAGTATTTT. The encoded protein is CASSFSGDRSTDTQYF.

The V and J genes are TRBV24-1 and TRBJ2-7; 7 bases are shared with TRBD2. Trimming at V came to 9 bases and at J to 3 bases, leaving 16 bases not matched to a gene. Germline assignment: CDR1 KGHDR and CDR2 SFDVKD. The length of the CDR3 is 16 residues. The DNA of the CDR3 is TGTGCCACCGGAACAGGAGGACTAGTCCCAAACTACGAGCAGTACTTC. Its protein is CATGTGGLVPNYEQYF.

This chain links TRBV28 with TRBJ1-1, with a possible D match to TRBD1 (6 bases). V was cut by 8 bases and J by 6 bases, with 13 bases left in between. Germline V gives CDR1 MDHEN, CDR2 SYDVKM. The CDR3 extends over 12 amino acids. As DNA, the CDR3 is TGTGCCAGCCGGGACATCCCCTCTGAAGCTTTCTTT. This sequence encodes CASRDIPSEAFF. The full variable domain, its missing parts supplied by reference TRBV28 and TRBJ1-1, is DVKVTQSSRYLVKRTGEKVFLECVQDMDHENMFWYRQDPGLGLRLIYFSYDVKMKEKGDIPEGYSVSREKKERFSLILESASTNQTSMYLCASRDIPSEAFFGQGTRLTVV.

The chain is built from TRBV10-3 and TRBJ1-2; D is unresolved. CDR1 and CDR2 from the germline V gene are ENHRY and SYGVKD. The V end lost 6 bases, the J end lost 0 bases, and 8 bases lay between the germline ends. The CDR3 has 13 residues. CDR3 DNA sequence: TGTGCCATCAGCCGCGGAGCTAACTATGGCTACACCTTC. Protein product: CAISRGANYGYTF.

V usage is TRBV9 and J usage is TRBJ2-7, with TRBD1 as a possible D gene (5 bases). The CDR3 contains 15 residues. Germline V CDR1 and CDR2: SGDLS, YYNGEE. V was shortened by 4 bases and J by 0 bases, with 14 bases between the two germline ends. Here the CDR3 reads CASSPYDSASYEQYF. In nucleotides, the CDR3 is TGTGCCAGCAGCCCTTACGACAGCGCCTCCTACGAGCAGTACTTC.

This chain uses TRBV10-2 with TRBJ1-1; 8 bases agree with TRBD1. The CDR3 totals 16 residues. Germline CDR1 and CDR2: WSHSY and SAAADI. The junction had 15 bases not matched to a gene; V was cut back by 5 bases and J by 7 bases. The CDR3 spells CASSSDRELEIGEAFF. The CDR3 DNA reads as TGCGCCAGCAGTTCGGACAGGGAGCTCGAGATTGGTGAAGCTTTCTTT.

V usage is TRBV28 and J usage is TRBJ2-7; 7 bases are a match to TRBD2. V was pared by 7 bases and J by 3 bases, with 12 bases of the junction left unmatched. The germline V gene has CDR1 MDHEN and CDR2 SYDVKM. The CDR3 consists of 15 residues. The DNA of the CDR3 is TGTGCCAGCATCACGGGGGGACTGGGGGACTACGAGCAGTACTTC. This gives the protein CASITGGLGDYEQYF.

This chain uses TRBV5-1 with TRBJ2-5; perhaps TRBD2 as D (5 bases). Germline loops: CDR1 SGHRS, CDR2 YFSETQ. The CDR3 runs to 17 residues. The V gene lost 4 bases and the J gene lost 4 bases, with 23 bases spanning the gap. The CDR3 protein is CASSRGDGFLHRETQYF. For the CDR3, the DNA is TGCGCCAGCAGCCGGGGAGACGGCTTCCTCCACCGAGAGACCCAGTACTTC.

This clone was found once. The rearrangement joins TRBV2 to TRBJ1-2; no firm D call. Germline CDR1 reads SNHLY; CDR2 reads FYNNEI. Trimming cost V 7 bases and J 5 bases, with 8 bases left between them. This CDR3 spans 11 amino acids. DNA for the CDR3: TGTGCCAGCACCGATGGGTATGGCTACACCTTC. This translates into CASTDGYGYTF.

This CDR3 is CASSPRHSDSPLHF. Written as DNA, the CDR3 is TGTGCCAGCTCACCTAGGCATTCGGATTCACCCCTCCACTTT. This chain joins TRBV18 and TRBJ1-6; the D is unclear. The V end was cut by 3 bases, the J end by 8 bases, with 11 bases between. CDR1 is KGHSH and CDR2 is LQKENI in the germline V gene. The CDR3 is 14 amino acids.

The CDR3 DNA reads as TGTGCCAGCAGCCCTTCCTCGGGGGTAGCGGATGAGCAGTTCTTC. Its translation: CASSPSSGVADEQFF. The rearrangement joins TRBV9 to TRBJ2-1; D is perhaps TRBD2 (6 bases). Trimming cost V 4 bases and J 8 bases, with 19 bases left between them. This CDR3 is 15 amino acids long. Germline V gene sequence: CDR1 SGDLS, CDR2 YYNGEE.